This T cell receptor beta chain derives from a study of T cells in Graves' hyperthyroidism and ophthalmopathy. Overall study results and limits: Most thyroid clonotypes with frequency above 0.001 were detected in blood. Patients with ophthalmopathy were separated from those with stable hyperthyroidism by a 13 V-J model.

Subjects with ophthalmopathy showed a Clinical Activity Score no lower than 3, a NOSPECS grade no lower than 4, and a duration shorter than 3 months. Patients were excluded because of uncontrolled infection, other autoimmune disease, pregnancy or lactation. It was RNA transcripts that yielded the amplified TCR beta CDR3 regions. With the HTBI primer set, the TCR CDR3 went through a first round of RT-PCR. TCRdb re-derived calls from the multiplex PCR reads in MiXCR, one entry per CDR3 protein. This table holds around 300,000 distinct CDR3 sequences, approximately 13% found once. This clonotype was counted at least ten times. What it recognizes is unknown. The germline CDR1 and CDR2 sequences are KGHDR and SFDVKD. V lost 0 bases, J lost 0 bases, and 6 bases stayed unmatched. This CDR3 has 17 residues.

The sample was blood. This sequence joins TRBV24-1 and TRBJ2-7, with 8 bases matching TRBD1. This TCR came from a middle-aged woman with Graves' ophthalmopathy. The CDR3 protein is CATSDLDRGLSSYEQYF. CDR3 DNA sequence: TGTGCCACCAGTGATTTGGACAGGGGATTGAGCTCCTACGAGCAGTACTTC.